These 3 T cell receptor beta chains share one sample of origin, sequenced in a study of breast tumors, draining lymph nodes, adjacent tissues (dated by TCRdb to 2015 to 2016). Receptor amplification or capture employed multiplex PCR. The listed sequencing device is Illumina HiSeq 2000. TCRdb redid the processing of the public reads, applying fastp at Q25 and MiXCR, and retained in-frame beta chains. Duplicate CDR3 protein sequences are folded into a single record with the most common DNA and genes. The table for this sample lists some 38,000 distinct CDR3 sequences; 30% to 45% of them were counted only once. The leading ten clones occupy approximately 10% of the sample. The sequencing input was breast tumor tissue. These receptors all stem from a female donor with breast cancer. Some clones in this sample may be carry-over from other donors' samples.

Comments on this clonotype: With a much larger clone just one base away, this may be a read error. The chain uses TRBV5-1 and TRBJ2-1, with 8 nucleotides matching TRBD2. Looked up from germline, CDR1 is SGHRS and CDR2 is YFSETQ. The CDR3 is made up of 15 amino acids. The CDR3 DNA is TGCGCCAACAGCGCGGGACTAGAGGCGTTGAATGAGCAGTTCTTC. Amino acids: CANSAGLEALNEQFF.

This chain uses TRBV18 with TRBJ2-5; a possible D gene is TRBD2 (5 bases). The CDR3 is 13 residues long. The germline CDR1 and CDR2 sequences are KGHSH and LQKENI. V was cut by 2 bases and J by 4 bases, with 8 bases left in between. CDR3 nucleotides: TGTGCCAGCTCACCATTAGGGAGAGAGACCCAGTACTTC. It specifies CASSPLGRETQYF.

With regard to this clonotype: Being one base from a much bigger clone, this may be a read error. The chain links TRBV6-6 to TRBJ2-3; no clear D. The germline V gene encodes CDR1 MNHNY and CDR2 SVGAGI (reference sequence). This CDR3 contains 15 residues. CDR3 in amino acids: CASSAIAGGTDTRYF. The CDR3 region has the DNA TGTGCCAGCAGTGCGATAGCCGGCGGCACAGATACGCGGTATTTT.